A single sample is the source of the 29 T cell receptor beta chains below, sequenced in a study of blood T cell repertoires in COVID-19. TCRdb's table, derived via immunoSEQ multiplex PCR, lists solely in-frame clones and lacks some. The table includes 150,000 to 200,000 clones, about 89% detected once. The specimen was peripheral blood. The receptors come from a man between 18 and 29 years old who had recovered from COVID-19.

This clone has just a few counts. J is TRBJ2-7 and V is TRBV7-2; D is perhaps TRBD1 (6 bases). V lost 4 bases to trimming and J lost 2 bases, with 15 bases between them. The CDR3 spans 15 residues. Germline loops: CDR1 SGHTA, CDR2 FQGNSA. The CDR3 here is CASSSHRDNAYEQYF. In DNA form, the CDR3 reads TGTGCCAGCAGCTCCCACCGGGACAACGCCTACGAGCAGTACTTC. Together with reference TRBV7-2 and TRBJ2-7, the CDR3 gives the full variable domain: GAGVSQSPSNKVTEKGKDVELRCDPISGHTALYWYRQSLGQGLEFLIYFQGNSAPDKSGLPSDRFSAERTGGSVSTLTIQRTQQEDSAVYLCASSSHRDNAYEQYFGPGTRLTVT.

The chain carries TRBV7-9 and TRBJ2-7; 7 nucleotides match TRBD2. Looked up from germline, CDR1 is SEHNR and CDR2 is FQNEAQ (reference sequence). J was trimmed by 2 bases and V by 1 base; bases with no gene match: 5. The CDR3 extends over 15 amino acids. The CDR3 DNA reads as TGTGCCAGCAGCTTAGGGCGGGAGTTCCCCTACGAGCAGTACTTC. Amino acid sequence: CASSLGREFPYEQYF.

This clone was found a few times. The chain links TRBV7-9 to TRBJ1-6, with D possibly TRBD1 on 6 matching bases. Trimming removed 0 bases from V and 9 bases from J, with 15 bases in between. Germline CDR1 SEHNR, CDR2 FQNEAQ (reference sequence). CDR3 size: 16 residues. The DNA of the CDR3 is TGTGCCAGCAGCTTAGCTGGGGGCCTCAAGGGTTCACCCCTCCACTTT. The encoded protein is CASSLAGGLKGSPLHF.

CDR3: CASSARDRGNTEAFF. As DNA, the CDR3 is TGCGCCAGCAGCGCTCGGGACAGGGGGAACACTGAAGCTTTCTTT. The chain employs TRBV5-1 and TRBJ1-1; 10 positions agree with TRBD1. V was clipped by 4 bases and J by 1 base; unmatched bases: 4. This CDR3 is built from 15 residues. Germline V CDR1 and CDR2: SGHRS, YFSETQ.

The chain employs TRBV5-6 and TRBJ2-7; possible D gene TRBD2, 5 bases. Germline lookup yields CDR1 SGHDT and CDR2 YYEEEE. The CDR3 has 14 residues. V lost 4 bases, J lost 0 bases, and 11 bases lay in between. CDR3: CASSPGLNSYEQYF. DNA of the CDR3: TGTGCCAGCAGCCCAGGACTTAACTCCTACGAGCAGTACTTC.

The rearrangement links TRBV11-2 to TRBJ1-5, with D unclear. V lost 0 bases to trimming and J lost 4 bases, with 10 bases between them. Germline assignment: CDR1 SGHAT and CDR2 FQNNGV. The CDR3 loop spans 15 amino acids. The CDR3 bases are TGTGCCAGCAGCTTAGATGGGCAGTTGAATCAGCCCCAGCATTTT. Translated: CASSLDGQLNQPQHF. The full variable domain, rest sourced from reference TRBV11-2 and TRBJ1-5, is EAGVAQSPRYKIIEKRQSVAFWCNPISGHATLYWYQQILGQGPKLLIQFQNNGVVDDSQLPKDRFSAERLKGVDSTLKIQPAKLEDSAVYLCASSLDGQLNQPQHFGDGTRLSIL.

The table lists this clone with a count of one. V usage is TRBV5-1 and J usage is TRBJ1-1; D not certain. This CDR3 region has 14 residues. Trimming took off 7 bases at V and 3 bases at J, with 16 bases between the two ends. Germline CDR1 SGHRS, CDR2 YFSETQ. The CDR3 protein is CASAFQTIDTEAFF. CDR3 nucleotide sequence: TGCGCCAGCGCATTCCAGACAATAGACACTGAAGCTTTCTTT.

V gene TRBV28 combines with J gene TRBJ1-4; 7 nucleotides match TRBD1. The V gene's germline CDR1 is MDHEN and CDR2 SYDVKM. Trimming removed 4 bases from V and 4 bases from J; junction bases left unmatched: 6. The CDR3 runs 15 residues. The CDR3 nucleotides read TGTGCCAGCAGTTCCTTTACAGGGGTTAATGAAAAACTGTTTTTT. This sequence encodes CASSSFTGVNEKLFF.

The chain couples TRBV4-3 to TRBJ1-4; 11 positions agree with TRBD1. Germline V gene sequence: CDR1 LGHNA, CDR2 YSLEER. Germline trimming cut 4 bases from V and 3 bases from J; bases unmatched to any gene: 1. CDR3 length equals 15 residues. CDR3 DNA sequence: TGCGCCAGCAGCCTGGACAGGGGGCCTAATGAAAAACTGTTTTTT. Its protein product is CASSLDRGPNEKLFF.

The rearrangement links TRBV6-5 to TRBJ2-5; possibly TRBD2 for D (6 bases). V was clipped by 4 bases and J by 7 bases, with 10 bases between them. The germline gives CDR1 MNHEY, CDR2 SVGAGI. CDR3 size: 12 residues. The CDR3 spells CASSSAGRTQYF. The DNA of the CDR3 is TGTGCCAGCAGTTCAGCCGGGAGGACCCAGTACTTC.

The chain is built from TRBV6-2 or TRBV6-3 and TRBJ2-7; 8 bases line up with TRBD1. The CDR3 covers 16 residues. The V and J ends lost 6 bases and 4 bases, in that order; junction bases with no gene match: 14. Germline V gene data show CDR1 as MNHEY and CDR2 as SVGEGT. Here the CDR3 reads CASSPRYRGSGYEQYF. CDR3 bases: TGTGCCAGCAGCCCTCGTTACAGGGGGAGTGGGTACGAGCAGTACTTC.

This sequence joins TRBV6-2 or TRBV6-3 and TRBJ2-1; TRBD2 matches 8 bases. CDR1 and CDR2 (germline): MNHEY, SVGEGT. The J segment lost 6 bases and the V segment lost 5 bases, leaving 9 bases of the junction unmatched. The CDR3 loop spans 15 amino acids. The CDR3 region is CASSMGLERGNEQFF. CDR3 in DNA: TGTGCCAGCAGTATGGGACTAGAAAGGGGCAATGAGCAGTTCTTC.

The chain links TRBV3-1 (or the pseudogene TRBV3-2) to TRBJ2-1; the match to TRBD1 covers 8 bases. Germline V gives CDR1 LGHDT, CDR2 YNNKEL (reference sequence). The CDR3 sequence is 15 residues long. V dropped 4 bases and J dropped 5; count of bases not matched to a gene: 7. This CDR3 reads CASSRRTGTHNEQFF. CDR3 DNA: TGTGCCAGCAGCCGCAGGACAGGGACCCACAATGAGCAGTTCTTC.

The rearrangement uses TRBV28 and TRBJ1-3; possible D gene TRBD1, 6 bases. Germline V gene data show CDR1 as MDHEN and CDR2 as SYDVKM. V was clipped by 6 bases and J by 1 base, with 10 bases between them. The CDR3 extends over 14 amino acids. In DNA form, the CDR3 reads TGTGCCAGCAGCAGGGGAATGTCTGGAAACACCATATATTTT. It is translated as CASSRGMSGNTIYF.

The genes are TRBV3-1 (or the pseudogene TRBV3-2) and TRBJ2-7; TRBD2 aligns across 8 bases. J gave up 4 bases and V 8 bases, and 7 bases lay outside the gene matches. Germline V gives CDR1 LGHDT, CDR2 YNNKEL (reference sequence). This CDR3 has 13 residues. The CDR3 sequence: CASSGSGAYEQYF. In DNA form, the CDR3 reads TGTGCCAGCTCGGGTAGCGGGGCTTACGAGCAGTACTTC.

The rearrangement links TRBV6-2 or TRBV6-3 to TRBJ2-5; D is perhaps TRBD1 (5 bases). The CDR3 has 16 residues. Trimming left V 2 bases short and J 0 bases short, with 13 bases between. The germline V gene has CDR1 MNHEY and CDR2 SVGEGT. In nucleotides, the CDR3 is TGTGCCAGCAGTTACGGTTGGGCAGGGTACCAAGAGACCCAGTACTTC. Amino acid sequence: CASSYGWAGYQETQYF.

The rearrangement joins TRBV7-6 to TRBJ2-1, with D possibly matching TRBD2 (6 bases). The CDR3 loop spans 15 amino acids. From germline, CDR1 is SGHVS and CDR2 FNYEAQ. The V gene lost 3 bases and the J gene lost 2 bases, with 11 bases spanning the gap. CDR3 residues: CASSFVGGTYNEQFF. CDR3 nucleotides: TGTGCCAGCAGCTTCGTGGGAGGAACCTACAATGAGCAGTTCTTC.

This chain links TRBV24-1 with TRBJ1-1, with D tentatively TRBD1 (5 bases). The CDR3 length is 13 residues. V was clipped by 7 bases and J by 1 base, with 9 bases between them. Germline V gene data show CDR1 as KGHDR and CDR2 as SFDVKD. The CDR3 DNA follows: TGTGCCACCAGACAACAGGCGAACACTGAAGCTTTCTTT. It yields the protein CATRQQANTEAFF.

The chain links TRBV10-3 to TRBJ2-1, with 8 bases fitting TRBD2. The junction had 6 bases not matched to a gene; V was cut back by 3 bases and J by 8 bases. CDR3 length equals 14 residues. Germline lookup yields CDR1 ENHRY and CDR2 SYGVKD. The CDR3 coding sequence is TGTGCCATCAGTGAAGTCAGCGGGAGTGATGAGCAGTTCTTC. Protein: CAISEVSGSDEQFF.

The genes are TRBV18 and TRBJ1-2; D is uncertain. Germline V gene sequence: CDR1 KGHSH, CDR2 LQKENI. The V end lost 6 bases, the J end lost 7 bases, and 12 bases lay between the germline ends. This CDR3 has 12 amino acids. CDR3 nucleotides: TGTGCCAGCTCCCCAAGCGGAGGTGGCTACACCTTC. Translated: CASSPSGGGYTF. Looking up the rest from reference TRBV18 and TRBJ1-2 gives the full variable domain: NAGVMQNPRHLVRRRGQEARLRCSPMKGHSHVYWYRQLPEEGLKFMVYLQKENIIDESGMPKERFSAEFPKEGPSILRIQQVVRGDSAAYFCASSPSGGGYTFGSGTRLTVV.

This clone was recorded only once. CDR3 in DNA: TGTGCCAGCAGTTTGACAGGGGGTCTAGACGAGCAGTACTTC. Translating it yields CASSLTGGLDEQYF. The chain employs TRBV28 and TRBJ2-7; 9 bases are a match to TRBD1. This CDR3 is 14 amino acids long. After removal of 3 bases from V and 5 bases from J, the junction contained 5 bases not matched to a gene. Germline CDR1 and CDR2: MDHEN and SYDVKM.

V gene TRBV5-6 combines with J gene TRBJ2-3; 11 bases match TRBD1. Trimming took 2 bases from V and 8 from J; bases not matched to a gene: 10. CDR1 is SGHDT and CDR2 is YYEEEE in the germline V gene. There are 16 residues in the CDR3. CDR3 DNA sequence: TGTGCCAGCAGCTTCGCCGGGACAGGGGGAGGTGGTACGCAGTATTTT. It is translated as CASSFAGTGGGGTQYF.

This clone showed up just a few times. This chain connects TRBV28 to TRBJ2-2; possible D gene TRBD1, 6 bases. Germline V gene lookup returns CDR1 MDHEN and CDR2 SYDVKM. V gave up 7 bases and J gave up 6 bases, with 18 bases separating them. This CDR3 is built from 15 residues. In DNA form, the CDR3 reads TGTGCCAGCACCCCTAGTAACAGGGAAGCCGGGGAGCTGTTTTTT. Encoded protein: CASTPSNREAGELFF.

CDR3 sequence: CASSESQGRSSGANVLTF. CDR3 nucleotide sequence: TGCGCCAGCAGTGAGTCCCAGGGGCGGAGCTCTGGGGCCAACGTCCTGACTTTC. This chain uses TRBV10-1 with TRBJ2-6, with a tentative D call TRBD1 (6 bases). The germline V gene encodes CDR1 WNHNN and CDR2 SYGVQD (reference sequence). The CDR3 is 18 residues long. The V and J ends lost 0 bases and 0 bases respectively, with 12 bases between them.

This clone is a singleton in its sample. The gene calls are TRBV28 and TRBJ2-1; tentative D call: TRBD2 (6 bases). The CDR3 is made up of 14 amino acids. Trimming removed 3 bases from V and 5 bases from J, with 11 bases in between. CDR1 is MDHEN and CDR2 is SYDVKM in the germline V gene. The CDR3 protein is CASSFSAGDNEQFF. The CDR3 DNA follows: TGTGCCAGCAGTTTTTCAGCGGGTGACAATGAGCAGTTCTTC.

The V gene is TRBV6-2 or TRBV6-3, the J gene TRBJ2-5; TRBD1 matches 9 bases. V shed 3 bases and J 5 bases; nucleotides not matched to a gene: 13. CDR1 MNHEY and CDR2 SVGEGT come from the germline V gene. The CDR3 sequence is 17 residues long. CDR3 sequence: CASSYSQTGTGSETQYF. In DNA form, the CDR3 reads TGTGCCAGCAGTTATTCCCAGACCGGGACAGGGAGTGAGACCCAGTACTTC.

A single count supports this clone. The chain couples TRBV19 to TRBJ2-7; TRBD2 might be the D (6 bases). There are 16 residues in the CDR3. The germline V gene encodes CDR1 LNHDA and CDR2 SQIVND (reference sequence). The V and J ends lost 4 bases and 1 base respectively, with 17 bases between them. DNA of the CDR3: TGTGCCAGTAGTAGCGATCCGGGACTTTTATCCTACGAGCAGTACTTC. Protein product: CASSSDPGLLSYEQYF.

This clone was picked up a small number of times. This chain joins TRBV7-2 and TRBJ2-1; 8 bases line up with TRBD2. Germline CDR1 reads SGHTA; CDR2 reads FQGNSA. The CDR3 extends over 15 amino acids. J gave up 7 bases and V 5 bases, and 10 bases lay outside the gene matches. The CDR3 region has the DNA TGTGCCAGCAGCCCAGGGGTAGCGGGAAAGAATGAGCAGTTCTTC. It is translated as CASSPGVAGKNEQFF. The whole variable domain, remainder taken from reference TRBV7-2 and TRBJ2-1, is GAGVSQSPSNKVTEKGKDVELRCDPISGHTALYWYRQSLGQGLEFLIYFQGNSAPDKSGLPSDRFSAERTGGSVSTLTIQRTQQEDSAVYLCASSPGVAGKNEQFFGPGTRLTVL.

The chain links TRBV6-2 or TRBV6-3 to TRBJ1-1; 8 bases line up with TRBD1. Germline trimming cut 6 bases from V and 3 bases from J; bases unmatched to any gene: 9. Per the germline V gene, CDR1 is MNHEY and CDR2 is SVGEGT. The CDR3 extends over 15 amino acids. The CDR3 DNA sequence: TGTGCCAGCAGCCGTGTAGGACAGGGTTACACTGAAGCTTTCTTT. Translating it yields CASSRVGQGYTEAFF.